What follows is one T cell receptor beta chain and its context. Its specificity is not known. Each sample had at least 6 million PBMCs isolated. The entry originates in a study of blood T cells in healthy people across ages. Study observations and caveats: Researchers said unsorted PBMCs prevented a conclusive naive versus antigen-experienced comparison. The recorded TCR beta diversity per million T cells decreased in a roughly linear manner with age.

Primers used in a second PCR of about 7 to 12 cycles were a sample-barcoded 5' primer and a J-beta primer mix. The template-switch adaptor was a 5' adaptor with 12 random nucleotides. It tagged each cDNA molecule. MiXCR, run by TCRdb on the 5' RACE reads, gives a single entry per CDR3 protein. This repertoire shows about 580,000 distinct CDR3 sequences, 47% found once; its top ten account for just under 25%. Trimming took off 6 bases at V and 1 base at J, with 18 bases between the two ends. The CDR3 runs 15 residues. Germline V lookup: CDR1 GTSNPN, CDR2 SVGIG (reference sequence). This TCR derives from a man older than 75 in good health. The sample comprised blood. V usage is TRBV30 and J usage is TRBJ2-5; perhaps TRBD1 as D (6 bases). The CDR3 loop reads CACKQGQGIQETQYF. DNA of the CDR3: TGTGCCTGTAAACAGGGACAAGGTATCCAAGAGACCCAGTACTTC.